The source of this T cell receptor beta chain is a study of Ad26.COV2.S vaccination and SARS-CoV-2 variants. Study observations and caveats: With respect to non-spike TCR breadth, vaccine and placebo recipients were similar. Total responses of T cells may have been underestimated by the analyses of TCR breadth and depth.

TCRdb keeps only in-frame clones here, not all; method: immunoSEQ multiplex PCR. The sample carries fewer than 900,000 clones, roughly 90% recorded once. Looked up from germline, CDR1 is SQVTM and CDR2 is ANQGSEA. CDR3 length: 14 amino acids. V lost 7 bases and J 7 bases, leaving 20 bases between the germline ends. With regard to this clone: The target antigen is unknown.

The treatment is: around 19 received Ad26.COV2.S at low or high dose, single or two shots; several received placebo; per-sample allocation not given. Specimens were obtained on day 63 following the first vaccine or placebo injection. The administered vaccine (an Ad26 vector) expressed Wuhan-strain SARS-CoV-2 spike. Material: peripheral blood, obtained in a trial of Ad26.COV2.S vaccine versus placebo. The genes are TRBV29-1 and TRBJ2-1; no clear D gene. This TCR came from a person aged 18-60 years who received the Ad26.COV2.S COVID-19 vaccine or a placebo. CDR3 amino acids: CSGLLPGRWNEQFF. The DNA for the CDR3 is TGCAGCGGCCTCCTCCCGGGCCGGTGGAATGAGCAGTTCTTC.